A single sample gave rise to the 30 T cell receptor beta chains below, sequenced in a study of circulating and synovial CD4+ cells in juvenile arthritis. Produced via immunoSEQ multiplex PCR; TCRdb's table is partial and in-frame only. The table includes fewer than 35,000 clones, around 93% detected once. Sequenced material: CD4+ T cells from blood. The receptors originated from a human donor with juvenile idiopathic arthritis.

The gene calls are TRBV2 and TRBJ1-2; D remains unclear. Looked up from germline, CDR1 is SNHLY and CDR2 is FYNNEI. There are 16 residues in the CDR3. V was clipped by 3 bases and J by 5 bases, with 19 bases between them. The CDR3: CASSDFMGRAGYGYTF. The DNA of the CDR3 is TGTGCCAGCAGTGATTTTATGGGGAGGGCAGGATATGGCTACACCTTC.

The chain employs TRBV5-1 and TRBJ2-5, with unresolved D. Trimming took 0 bases from V and 1 from J, leaving 7 bases between them. The CDR3 covers 14 residues. The germline V gene has CDR1 SGHRS and CDR2 YFSETQ. The CDR3 loop is CASSLVQPQETQYF. In DNA, the CDR3 is TGCGCCAGCAGCTTGGTACAGCCCCAAGAGACCCAGTACTTC.

The chain employs TRBV20-1 and TRBJ1-3; TRBD1 is a possible D gene (6 bases). Germline V CDR1 and CDR2: DFQATT, SNEGSKA (reference sequence). Trimming left V 6 bases short and J 4 bases short, with 7 bases between. The CDR3 loop spans 11 amino acids. Here the CDR3 reads CSATGGNTIYF. Written as DNA, the CDR3 is TGCAGTGCCACAGGGGGAAACACCATATATTTT.

The chain employs TRBV23-1 and TRBJ2-7; 7 bases fit TRBD1. TRBV23-1 is classed as an ORF, of uncertain function. J lost 1 base, V lost 3 bases, and 9 bases had no gene match. This CDR3 region has 16 residues. The CDR3 is CASSHLGTATSYEQYF. DNA of the CDR3: TGCGCCAGCAGTCACCTCGGGACAGCCACTTCCTACGAGCAGTACTTC.

The rearrangement uses TRBV5-1 and TRBJ2-2, with TRBD2 matching 9 bases. The germline CDR1 and CDR2 sequences are SGHRS and YFSETQ. The CDR3 sequence is 16 residues long. V lost 0 bases to trimming and J lost 0 bases; unmatched junction nucleotides: 0. In DNA form, the CDR3 reads TGCGCCAGCAGCTTGGGGACTAGCGCGAACACCGGGGAGCTGTTTTTT. Translating it yields CASSLGTSANTGELFF.

The genes are TRBV29-1 and TRBJ2-3, with 7 bases fitting TRBD1. CDR1 and CDR2 from the germline V gene are SQVTM and ANQGSEA. The CDR3 covers 13 residues. V dropped 7 bases and J dropped 0; count of bases not matched to a gene: 4. CDR3 in DNA: TGCAGCGCCGGGACAGACAGCACAGATACGCAGTATTTT. Encoded protein: CSAGTDSTDTQYF.

Concerning this clone itself: Other nucleotide sequences from this sample produce the same CDR3. The genes are TRBV9 and TRBJ2-7; TRBD1 matches 8 bases. Germline CDR1 is SGDLS and CDR2 is YYNGEE. There are 15 residues in the CDR3. V shed 0 bases, J shed 2 bases, and the junction held 4 bases outside the gene matches. The CDR3 loop reads CASSVGGRGPYEQYF. In nucleotides, the CDR3 is TGTGCCAGCAGCGTAGGGGGCAGGGGGCCCTACGAGCAGTACTTC.

The chain recombines TRBV7-8 with TRBJ1-2; D is ambiguous. The V gene lost 2 bases and the J gene lost 0 bases, with 10 bases spanning the gap. Germline CDR1 SGHVS, CDR2 FQNEAQ. The CDR3 contains 15 residues. The CDR3 region is CASSLNPGANYGYTF. DNA for the CDR3: TGTGCCAGCAGCTTAAATCCTGGAGCTAACTATGGCTACACCTTC.

The chain employs TRBV11-1 and TRBJ2-3, with TRBD2 as a possible D gene (6 bases). The V end lost 6 bases, the J end lost 3 bases, and 13 bases lay between the germline ends. The CDR3 has 14 residues. Germline CDR1 reads SGHAT; CDR2 reads FQDESV (reference sequence). The CDR3 nucleotides read TGTGCCAGCAGTAGGGAGGTCCGGACAGATACGCAGTATTTT. As protein: CASSREVRTDTQYF. The complete variable domain, with remaining parts taken from reference TRBV11-1 and TRBJ2-3, reads EAEVAQSPRYKITEKSQAVAFWCDPISGHATLYWYRQILGQGPELLVQFQDESVVDDSQLPKDRFSAERLKGVDSTLKIQPAELGDSAMYLCASSREVRTDTQYFGPGTRLTVL.

The chain employs TRBV7-9 and TRBJ2-7; 11 nucleotides agree with TRBD1. The germline V gene encodes CDR1 SEHNR and CDR2 FQNEAQ (reference sequence). With 2 bases clipped from V and 6 bases from J, the junction kept 9 bases outside the gene matches. This CDR3 is 16 amino acids long. The CDR3 nucleotides are TGTGCCAGCAGCTTAAGTCCGGGACAGGGGGTCGTCGAGCAGTACTTC. As protein: CASSLSPGQGVVEQYF.

This clone was seen just once. The chain carries TRBV28 and TRBJ2-1, with D tentatively TRBD2 (6 bases). The CDR3 consists of 16 residues. The V and J ends lost 7 bases and 4 bases respectively, with 20 bases between them. The germline V gene has CDR1 MDHEN and CDR2 SYDVKM. CDR3 nucleotide sequence: TGTGCCAGCACCCCCGGAGGGGCGGACTCTTACAATGAGCAGTTCTTC. Its protein is CASTPGGADSYNEQFF.

This rearrangement joins TRBV4-2 to TRBJ1-4; the match to TRBD1 covers 11 bases. V dropped 2 bases and J dropped 8; count of bases not matched to a gene: 4. CDR3 length: 15 amino acids. CDR1 and CDR2 from the germline V gene are LGHNA and YNFKEQ. CDR3 region: CASSQPRDRGEKLFF. CDR3 DNA sequence: TGTGCCAGCAGCCAACCCCGGGACAGGGGGGAAAAACTGTTTTTT.

The chain has TRBV5-1 and TRBJ2-7; 14 bases are shared with TRBD2. This CDR3 contains 18 residues. V lost 0 bases, J lost 4 bases, and 9 bases stayed unmatched. Germline V gene data show CDR1 as SGHRS and CDR2 as YFSETQ. The CDR3 DNA reads TGCGCCAGCAGCTTGGGCGGGACTAGCGGGAGTATGGGATACGAGCAGTACTTC. It yields the protein CASSLGGTSGSMGYEQYF.

The J gene is TRBJ2-5, the V gene TRBV29-1; no definite D call. The ends were cut back, 2 bases at V and 5 bases at J, with 12 bases in the middle. The CDR3 contains 13 residues. Germline assignment: CDR1 SQVTM and CDR2 ANQGSEA. In nucleotides, the CDR3 is TGCAGCGTTGAATTGAAGCGACGGGAGACCCAGTACTTC. Protein: CSVELKRRETQYF.

This rearrangement joins TRBV6-1 to TRBJ1-1; 7 nucleotides align to TRBD1. J was trimmed by 5 bases and V by 5 bases; bases with no gene match: 8. CDR3 length: 14 amino acids. Germline-derived CDR1 and CDR2 are MNHNS and SASEGT. The CDR3 spells CASSHRGRETEAFF. The CDR3, as DNA: TGTGCCAGCAGTCACAGGGGCCGGGAAACTGAAGCTTTCTTT.

This clone was observed a single time. The rearrangement joins TRBV2 to TRBJ2-1; TRBD2 aligns across 9 bases. The CDR3 is made up of 15 amino acids. With V trimmed by 7 bases and J by 0 bases, 4 bases remained unmatched. Germline CDR1 reads SNHLY; CDR2 reads FYNNEI. CDR3 region: CASTASGNSYNEQFF. The DNA of the CDR3 is TGTGCCAGCACCGCTAGCGGGAACTCCTACAATGAGCAGTTCTTC. The variable domain in full, with the rest retrieved from reference TRBV2 and TRBJ2-1, is EPEVTQTPSHQVTQMGQEVILRCVPISNHLYFYWYRQILGQKVEFLVSFYNNEISEKSEIFDDQFSVERPDGSNFTLKIRSTKLEDSAMYFCASTASGNSYNEQFFGPGTRLTVL.

The V gene is TRBV10-2, the J gene TRBJ2-1, with 7 nucleotides matching TRBD2. Looked up from germline, CDR1 is WSHSY and CDR2 is SAAADI. Losses at the gene ends were 8 bases for V and 7 bases for J; bases not matched to a gene: 5. The CDR3 contains 12 residues. Here the CDR3 DNA reads TGCGCCAGCGCTAGCGGCCGAAATGAGCAGTTCTTC. Translating gives CASASGRNEQFF.

The rearrangement links TRBV5-1 to TRBJ2-7; the match to TRBD1 covers 12 bases. This CDR3 is 17 amino acids long. In germline, CDR1 is SGHRS, CDR2 YFSETQ. Trimming at V came to 4 bases and at J to 6 bases, leaving 14 bases not matched to a gene. CDR3 sequence: CASSLIPAGQGASEQYF. The CDR3 nucleotides are TGCGCCAGCAGCCTGATTCCCGCGGGACAGGGGGCTTCCGAGCAGTACTTC.

This sequence joins TRBV6-5 and TRBJ2-4, with 7 positions matching TRBD2. The CDR3 runs to 13 residues. V shed 2 bases and J 6 bases; nucleotides not matched to a gene: 1. CDR1 is MNHEY, CDR2 SVGAGI, per germline. The CDR3 sequence: CASSYSGINIQYF. The CDR3 coding sequence is TGTGCCAGCAGTTACAGCGGGATAAACATTCAGTACTTC.

In this sample, this clone turned up once. This chain joins TRBV27 and TRBJ2-2; D is possibly TRBD1 (5 bases). V was trimmed by 6 bases and J by 1 base, leaving 12 bases between them. Germline values: CDR1 MNHEY, CDR2 SMNVEV (reference sequence). The CDR3 runs 15 residues. The CDR3 sequence: CASRPGYQNTGELFF. CDR3 DNA: TGTGCCAGCAGACCAGGGTACCAGAACACCGGGGAGCTGTTTTTT.

The chain employs TRBV5-1 and TRBJ1-1; 10 nucleotides align to TRBD1. J was trimmed by 3 bases and V by 4 bases; bases with no gene match: 3. Germline CDR1 is SGHRS and CDR2 is YFSETQ. This CDR3 comprises 14 residues. The CDR3 coding sequence is TGCGCCAGCAGCCCGGGACAGGGGTACACTGAAGCTTTCTTT. This gives the protein CASSPGQGYTEAFF.

This clone was recorded only once. The rearrangement uses TRBV29-1 and TRBJ2-5; tentative D call: TRBD1 (6 bases). V was cut by 1 base and J by 6 bases, with 12 bases left in between. Germline lookup yields CDR1 SQVTM and CDR2 ANQGSEA. The CDR3 is 13 residues long. In DNA form, the CDR3 reads TGCAGCGTTGAAGTTTGGGGGCGACAGACCCAGTACTTC. It encodes CSVEVWGRQTQYF. Full variable domain (outside the CDR3, taken from reference TRBV29-1 and TRBJ2-5): SAVISQKPSRDICQRGTSLTIQCQVDSQVTMMFWYRQQPGQSLTLIATANQGSEATYESGFVIDKFPISRPNLTFSTLTVSNMSPEDSSIYLCSVEVWGRQTQYFGPGTRLLVL.

The gene calls are TRBV5-1 and TRBJ2-5; the match to TRBD1 covers 12 bases. The J call is doubtful: the DNA matches TRBJ2-7 better. The CDR3 runs 15 residues. Germline V lookup: CDR1 SGHRS, CDR2 YFSETQ. The CDR3 DNA is TGCGCCAGCAGCTTGGCAGGGACAGGGGGCGGCGAGCAGTACTTC. Encoded protein: CASSLAGTGGGEQYF.

This rearrangement joins TRBV5-4 to TRBJ2-1; 8 bases map to TRBD1. J was trimmed by 3 bases and V by 2 bases; bases with no gene match: 4. Germline V lookup: CDR1 SGHNT, CDR2 YYREEE (reference sequence). There are 15 residues in the CDR3. The CDR3 here is CASSLPGGVYNEQFF. The DNA for the CDR3 is TGTGCCAGCAGCTTACCAGGGGGCGTCTACAATGAGCAGTTCTTC. Full variable domain (missing parts from reference TRBV5-4 and TRBJ2-1): ETGVTQSPTHLIKTRGQQVTLRCSSQSGHNTVSWYQQALGQGPQFIFQYYREEENGRGNFPPRFSGLQFPNYSSELNVNALELDDSALYLCASSLPGGVYNEQFFGPGTRLTVL.

This clone was seen more than once but under ten times. The chain uses TRBV11-1 and TRBJ1-1; 9 nucleotides agree with TRBD1. The CDR3 is 13 residues long. V shed 6 bases and J 11 bases; nucleotides not matched to a gene: 10. Germline V CDR1 and CDR2: SGHAT, FQDESV (reference sequence). In DNA form, the CDR3 reads TGTGCCAGCAGTCCGGGACAGGGCATACGGGCTTTCTTT. It encodes CASSPGQGIRAFF.

This chain connects TRBV7-2 to TRBJ2-5, with 7 bases identical to TRBD2. The CDR3 is 14 residues long. The trim removed 6 bases at V and 7 bases at J, leaving 11 bases unmatched. Germline CDR1 is SGHTA and CDR2 is FQGNSA. CDR3 coding DNA: TGTGCCAGCAGGAAGAGCGGGACGATCGGGACCCAGTACTTC. Translated, it gives CASRKSGTIGTQYF. The entire variable domain, with the rest obtained from reference TRBV7-2 and TRBJ2-5, is as follows: GAGVSQSPSNKVTEKGKDVELRCDPISGHTALYWYRQSLGQGLEFLIYFQGNSAPDKSGLPSDRFSAERTGGSVSTLTIQRTQQEDSAVYLCASRKSGTIGTQYFGPGTRLLVL.

The rearrangement joins TRBV11-3 to TRBJ2-2; D is perhaps TRBD1 (7 bases). CDR3 length: 13 amino acids. V lost 6 bases, J lost 6 bases, and 11 bases lay in between. From germline, CDR1 is SGHNT and CDR2 YENEEA. The CDR3 reads CASSVRGAGELFF. CDR3 coding DNA: TGTGCCAGCAGTGTCAGGGGGGCCGGGGAGCTGTTTTTT. The full variable domain, rest sourced from reference TRBV11-3 and TRBJ2-2, is EAGVVQSPRYKIIEKKQPVAFWCNPISGHNTLYWYLQNLGQGPELLIRYENEEAVDDSQLPKDRFSAERLKGVDSTLKIQPAELGDSAVYLCASSVRGAGELFFGEGSRLTVL.

This clone was detected once. This chain joins TRBV7-2 and TRBJ2-1; 12 nucleotides agree with TRBD2. The CDR3 is made up of 16 amino acids. The germline V gene encodes CDR1 SGHTA and CDR2 FQGNSA. V was pared by 5 bases and J by 6 bases, with 8 bases of the junction left unmatched. The DNA for the CDR3 is TGTGCCAGCAGCACCTCACTAGCGGGAGGACTCAATGAGCAGTTCTTC. Translated, it gives CASSTSLAGGLNEQFF.

The gene calls are TRBV7-2 and TRBJ1-2, with D hard to call. The CDR3 has 12 amino acids. V lost 1 base and J 8 bases, leaving 8 bases between the germline ends. CDR1 and CDR2 (germline): SGHTA, FQGNSA. The CDR3 nucleotides read TGTGCCAGCAGCTTAGTTAGAGGCGGCTACACCTTC. Translating it yields CASSLVRGGYTF.

The chain couples TRBV13 to TRBJ2-1; 7 bases align to TRBD1. The germline CDR1 and CDR2 sequences are PRHDT and FYEKMQ (reference sequence). The V and J ends lost 3 bases and 6 bases, in that order; junction bases with no gene match: 11. This CDR3 is built from 16 residues. The CDR3, as DNA: TGTGCCAGCAGCTTGATACAGGGGAAAGGCTTCAATGAGCAGTTCTTC. Its protein product is CASSLIQGKGFNEQFF.